The sequence of this T cell receptor beta chain was determined in a study of cytomegalovirus exposure and HLA in healthy donors. V gave up 10 bases and J gave up 0 bases, with 16 bases separating them. The CDR3 totals 14 residues. CDR1 is SGHDN and CDR2 is FVKESK in the germline V gene. Study-wide results and caveats: Later on, a genetic analysis was performed. It linked a missense variant in DCLRE1C with V- and J-gene trimming of TCR beta.

As regards this clone: Its specificity is not known.

The PCR made use of 60 Vbeta and 13 Jbeta primers. The repertoire was sequenced with immunoSEQ multiplex PCR; TCRdb's copy has only in-frame clones and lacks some. This table holds about 250,000 clones, under 80% found once. The V call is TRBV14, the J call TRBJ2-7; D gene ambiguous. Source material: PBMCs. This TCR came from a female donor in good health and CMV-seronegative. CDR3 sequence reads: CAIKIYLSSYEQYF. The CDR3 DNA reads TGTGCCATCAAAATTTACCTTAGCTCCTACGAGCAGTACTTC.